The 27 T cell receptor beta chains below were found in one sample sequenced in a study of cytomegalovirus exposure and HLA in healthy donors. Vbeta (60) and Jbeta (13) primers were used in the PCR. Generated by immunoSEQ multiplex PCR, the TCRdb table keeps only in-frame clones and is missing some. The sample has approximately 150,000 clones, about 80% seen once. Sequenced sample: PBMCs. The receptors here all came from a woman aged 60 to 75 in good health and CMV-seropositive.

V is TRBV27 and J is TRBJ1-2; 7 bases line up with TRBD1. J gave up 2 bases and V 5 bases, and 17 bases lay outside the gene matches. The germline V gene has CDR1 MNHEY and CDR2 SMNVEV (reference sequence). The CDR3 spans 18 residues. The CDR3 reads CASSASRGWDRPNYGYTF. The DNA of the CDR3 is TGTGCCAGCAGTGCCTCTCGAGGTTGGGACAGACCAAACTATGGCTACACCTTC.

The chain employs TRBV5-4 and TRBJ2-7; D not certain. V dropped 1 base and J dropped 0 bases, with 11 bases sitting between them. The CDR3 is made up of 15 amino acids. The germline V gene has CDR1 SGHNT and CDR2 YYREEE (reference sequence). CDR3 region: CASSLSGAFSYEQYF. The CDR3 nucleotides are TGTGCCAGCAGCTTGTCGGGTGCGTTCTCCTACGAGCAGTACTTC.

The V call is TRBV4-3, the J call TRBJ2-3, with 11 bases aligning to TRBD1. Per germline, CDR1 LGHNA and CDR2 YSLEER. The CDR3 is made up of 16 amino acids. V lost 3 bases and J lost 4; bases outside the gene matches: 6. CDR3 nucleotides: TGCGCCAGCAGCCAGGGGGGACAGGGGGTGGCAGATACGCAGTATTTT. Protein product: CASSQGGQGVADTQYF.

The chain carries TRBV11-3 and TRBJ2-2; 9 nucleotides align to TRBD2. This CDR3 has 16 residues. The germline V gene has CDR1 SGHNT and CDR2 YENEEA. J gave up 8 bases and V 7 bases, and 14 bases lay outside the gene matches. Here the CDR3 DNA reads TGTGCCAGCACCCCAGAGCTAGCGGGATGGGTAGGGGAGCTGTTTTTT. This gives the protein CASTPELAGWVGELFF.

This clone was observed once. The chain has TRBV6-1 and TRBJ1-2; possibly TRBD1 for D (5 bases). The CDR3 has 16 residues. In germline, CDR1 is MNHNS, CDR2 SASEGT. V was trimmed by 0 bases and J by 2 bases, leaving 13 bases between them. CDR3 sequence (DNA): TGTGCCAGCAGTGAAGCGGGAGGGGTTCGGAACTATGGCTACACCTTC. This translates into CASSEAGGVRNYGYTF.

The chain has TRBV23-1 and TRBJ2-1; D possibly corresponds to TRBD2 (6 bases). TRBV23-1 is an open reading frame, and its role is uncertain. This CDR3 spans 15 amino acids. Trimming took off 2 bases at V and 0 bases at J, with 8 bases between the two ends. DNA for the CDR3: TGCGCCAGCAGTCAACGGGAGTTCTCCTACAATGAGCAGTTCTTC. It codes for CASSQREFSYNEQFF.

The chain has TRBV27 and TRBJ2-7, with 8 bases that match TRBD1. CDR3 length: 15 residues. Losses at the gene ends were 6 bases for V and 2 bases for J; bases not matched to a gene: 9. Germline assignment: CDR1 MNHEY and CDR2 SMNVEV (reference sequence). CDR3 region: CASSPGTGITYEQYF. CDR3 DNA sequence: TGTGCCAGCAGCCCCGGGACAGGCATCACCTACGAGCAGTACTTC.

The chain employs TRBV5-1 and TRBJ1-2; D gene unclear. The length of the CDR3 is 15 residues. Trimming cost V 0 bases and J 5 bases, with 14 bases left between them. Germline V gene data show CDR1 as SGHRS and CDR2 as YFSETQ. The CDR3 loop reads CASSLAEGRTYGYTF. Written as DNA, the CDR3 is TGCGCCAGCAGCTTGGCTGAGGGAAGAACATATGGCTACACCTTC.

A remark on this clone: The junction departs from the called germline gene at one end, perhaps through a read error. The chain employs TRBV5-1 and TRBJ1-1; possibly TRBD1 for D (5 bases). The germline V gene encodes CDR1 SGHRS and CDR2 YFSETQ. This CDR3 region has 14 residues. This CDR3 is CASRLDTQNTEAFF. The CDR3 DNA sequence: TGCGCCAGCAGGTTGGACACGCAGAACACTGAAGCTTTCTTT.

DNA for the CDR3: TGTGCCTCGCAGGCGAACACCGGGGAGCTGTTTTTT. This encodes CASQANTGELFF. The chain joins TRBV28 to TRBJ2-2; D is uncertain. In germline, CDR1 is MDHEN, CDR2 SYDVKM. The V end was cut by 11 bases, the J end by 0 bases, with 7 bases between. The CDR3 runs 12 residues.

The chain is built from TRBV9 and TRBJ2-5, with 7 nucleotides matching TRBD1. Trimming took 5 bases from V and 3 from J; bases not matched to a gene: 4. Germline-derived CDR1 and CDR2 are SGDLS and YYNGEE. The CDR3 contains 13 residues. CDR3 DNA: TGTGCCAGCAGACGGACAGGAGAAGAGACCCAGTACTTC. It translates to CASRRTGEETQYF.

The chain is built from TRBV5-1 and TRBJ2-1, with 9 bases lining up with TRBD2. The junction had 6 bases not matched to a gene; V was cut back by 2 bases and J by 6 bases. This CDR3 spans 15 amino acids. Germline CDR1 reads SGHRS; CDR2 reads YFSETQ. The DNA for the CDR3 is TGCGCCAGCAGCTTTCTCCGCGGGAGGGCCAATGAGCAGTTCTTC. Protein sequence: CASSFLRGRANEQFF.

In regard to this clone: This sample also contains other DNA sequences that code for the same CDR3. The chain uses TRBV27 and TRBJ2-7; 11 bases fit TRBD2. Germline CDR1 reads MNHEY; CDR2 reads SMNVEV (reference sequence). CDR3 length: 14 residues. The J segment lost 2 bases and the V segment lost 8 bases, leaving 5 bases of the junction unmatched. The CDR3: CASSPGLAAYEQYF. In DNA, the CDR3 is TGTGCCAGCTCCCCGGGACTAGCGGCCTACGAGCAGTACTTC.

The chain's CDR3 is CASSPDRGSREQYF. The CDR3 nucleotides are TGTGCCAGTAGCCCCGACAGGGGGAGTCGCGAGCAGTACTTC. This chain links TRBV19 with TRBJ2-7; 9 positions agree with TRBD1. This CDR3 is 14 amino acids long. The J segment lost 6 bases and the V segment lost 6 bases, leaving 9 bases of the junction unmatched. Germline loops: CDR1 LNHDA, CDR2 SQIVND (reference sequence).

The genes are TRBV28 and TRBJ1-2; no clear D gene. The CDR3 length is 13 residues. Per the germline V gene, CDR1 is MDHEN and CDR2 is SYDVKM. Trimming stripped 7 bases from V and 5 bases from J, with 14 bases between. The CDR3 DNA reads as TGTGCCAGCACCCCCGGCGGGAGATATGGCTACACCTTC. Its protein is CASTPGGRYGYTF.

This chain links TRBV5-4 with TRBJ1-3; no definite D call. The CDR3 extends over 14 amino acids. Trimming pared 4 bases from V and 0 bases from J, leaving 8 bases between. Germline V gene lookup returns CDR1 SGHNT and CDR2 YYREEE (reference sequence). This CDR3 reads CASSLGGSGNTIYF. In DNA, the CDR3 is TGTGCCAGCAGCCTGGGCGGCTCTGGAAACACCATATATTTT.

This clone was seen only once. The V and J genes are TRBV27 and TRBJ2-5; tentative D call: TRBD1 (7 bases). Per germline, CDR1 MNHEY and CDR2 SMNVEV (reference sequence). V was shortened by 5 bases and J by 3 bases, with 13 bases between the two germline ends. The CDR3 contains 14 residues. The CDR3 loop is CASSPGGQKETQYF. In nucleotides, the CDR3 is TGTGCCAGCAGTCCCGGGGGACAGAAAGAGACCCAGTACTTC.

V usage is TRBV18 and J usage is TRBJ1-4; D is possibly TRBD1 (5 bases). The CDR3 length is 16 residues. The ends were cut back, 3 bases at V and 7 bases at J, with 18 bases in the middle. CDR1 is KGHSH and CDR2 is LQKENI in the germline V gene. The chain's CDR3 is CASSPQPDGAGEKLFF. Written as DNA, the CDR3 is TGTGCCAGCTCACCCCAACCTGATGGGGCAGGTGAAAAACTGTTTTTT.

The V call is TRBV6-5, the J call TRBJ2-7; D perhaps matches TRBD2 (6 bases). The CDR3 loop spans 13 amino acids. In germline, CDR1 is MNHEY, CDR2 SVGAGI. Trimming stripped 6 bases from V and 6 bases from J, with 15 bases between. CDR3 sequence: CASRRLGASEQYF. DNA for the CDR3: TGTGCCAGCAGAAGACTAGGGGCCTCCGAGCAGTACTTC.

The rearrangement uses TRBV11-3 and TRBJ2-1; 8 nucleotides align to TRBD1. The CDR3 extends over 16 amino acids. Trimming at V came to 5 bases and at J to 3 bases, leaving 9 bases not matched to a gene. Germline V gene data show CDR1 as SGHNT and CDR2 as YENEEA. The CDR3: CASSHRTGNGYNEQFF. DNA for the CDR3: TGTGCCAGCAGCCACCGGACAGGGAACGGCTACAATGAGCAGTTCTTC.

A note on this clone: The sample has other DNA sequences that encode this CDR3 too. The chain couples TRBV7-2 to TRBJ2-1; D is uncertain. Germline CDR1 and CDR2: SGHTA and FQGNSA. The CDR3 spans 11 residues. The V gene lost 5 bases and the J gene lost 7 bases, with 6 bases spanning the gap. This CDR3 is CASSPGNEQFF. CDR3 in DNA: TGTGCCAGCAGCCCCGGGAATGAGCAGTTCTTC. Complete variable domain (other parts from reference TRBV7-2 and TRBJ2-1): GAGVSQSPSNKVTEKGKDVELRCDPISGHTALYWYRQSLGQGLEFLIYFQGNSAPDKSGLPSDRFSAERTGGSVSTLTIQRTQQEDSAVYLCASSPGNEQFFGPGTRLTVL.

V and J are TRBV5-5 and TRBJ2-7; 9 bases match TRBD1. CDR1 is SGHKS, CDR2 YYEKEE, per germline (reference sequence). With V trimmed by 3 bases and J by 4 bases, 8 bases remained unmatched. This CDR3 has 15 amino acids. CDR3 protein: CASSSGTGTTYEQYF. The CDR3 nucleotides read TGTGCCAGCAGCTCAGGGACAGGGACTACGTACGAGCAGTACTTC.

The genes are TRBV19 and TRBJ1-5, with 9 bases matching TRBD1. V trimming: 9 bases; J trimming: 6 bases; junction bases outside the gene matches: 6. The CDR3 is 13 residues long. Germline CDR1 reads LNHDA; CDR2 reads SQIVND (reference sequence). The CDR3 loop reads CASGTGFSQPQHF. Here the CDR3 DNA reads TGTGCCAGCGGGACAGGGTTCAGTCAGCCCCAGCATTTT.

In its sample, this clone was seen a few times. V is TRBV7-2 and J is TRBJ2-3; D uncertain. This CDR3 contains 13 residues. V shed 4 bases and J shed 1 base, with 6 bases lying between them. Germline CDR1 SGHTA, CDR2 FQGNSA. The CDR3 region has the DNA TGTGCCAGCAGCTCCCTAGGCACAGATACGCAGTATTTT. Protein product: CASSSLGTDTQYF.

The chain has TRBV5-1 and TRBJ1-2; 9 bases line up with TRBD1. Germline values: CDR1 SGHRS, CDR2 YFSETQ. The V segment lost 1 base and the J segment 4 bases; nucleotides outside the gene matches: 11. The CDR3 runs 17 residues. CDR3 region: CASSLRPDRGEGYGYTF. CDR3 nucleotide sequence: TGCGCCAGCAGCTTGAGACCGGACAGGGGCGAGGGCTATGGCTACACCTTC. Full variable domain (missing parts from reference TRBV5-1 and TRBJ1-2): KAGVTQTPRYLIKTRGQQVTLSCSPISGHRSVSWYQQTPGQGLQFLFEYFSETQRNKGNFPGRFSGRQFSNSRSEMNVSTLELGDSALYLCASSLRPDRGEGYGYTFGSGTRLTVV.

The chain recombines TRBV27 with TRBJ2-7; D unresolved. The germline V gene encodes CDR1 MNHEY and CDR2 SMNVEV (reference sequence). The CDR3 has 14 residues. V lost 1 base, J lost 3 bases, and 10 bases lay in between. The CDR3 is CASSLLGPVYEQYF. CDR3 sequence (DNA): TGTGCCAGCAGTTTATTGGGCCCCGTCTACGAGCAGTACTTC.

The V gene is TRBV2, the J gene TRBJ2-5; 8 positions agree with TRBD2. TRBJ2-7 matches the DNA end more closely, so the J call is doubtful. There are 13 residues in the CDR3. Germline assignment: CDR1 SNHLY and CDR2 FYNNEI. The CDR3 loop reads CASRTSANYEQYF. In nucleotides, the CDR3 is TGTGCCAGCAGGACTAGCGCAAACTACGAGCAGTACTTC.